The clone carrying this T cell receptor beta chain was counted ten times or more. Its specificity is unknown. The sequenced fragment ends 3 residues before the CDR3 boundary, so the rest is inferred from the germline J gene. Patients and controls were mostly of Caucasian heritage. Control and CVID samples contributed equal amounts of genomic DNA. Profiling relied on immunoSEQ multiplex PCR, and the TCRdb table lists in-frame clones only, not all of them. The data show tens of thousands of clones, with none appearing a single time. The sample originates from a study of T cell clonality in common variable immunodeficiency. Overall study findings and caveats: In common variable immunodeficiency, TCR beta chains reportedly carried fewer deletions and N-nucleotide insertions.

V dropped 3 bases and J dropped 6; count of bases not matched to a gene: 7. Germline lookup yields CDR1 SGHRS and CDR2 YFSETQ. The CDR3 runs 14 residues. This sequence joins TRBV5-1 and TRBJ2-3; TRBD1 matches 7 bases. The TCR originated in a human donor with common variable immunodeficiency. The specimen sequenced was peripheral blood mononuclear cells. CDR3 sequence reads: CASSSRPGQDTQYF. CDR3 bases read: TGCGCCAGCAGCTCGCGACCGGGACAGGATACG. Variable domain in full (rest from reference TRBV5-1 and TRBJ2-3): KAGVTQTPRYLIKTRGQQVTLSCSPISGHRSVSWYQQTPGQGLQFLFEYFSETQRNKGNFPGRFSGRQFSNSRSEMNVSTLELGDSALYLCASSSRPGQDTQYFGPGTRLTVL.